The 24 T cell receptor beta chains below all came from one sample that was sequenced in a study of T cell responses to AZD1222 COVID-19 vaccine. The method was immunoSEQ multiplex PCR; TCRdb's version includes in-frame clones alone and lacks a portion of them. The sample lists approximately 130,000 clones, around 90% occurring once. Sequenced material: peripheral blood, taken 28 days after the second AZD1222 dose. These receptors originate from an adult who received the AZD1222 COVID-19 vaccine.

This clone occurred once. This sequence joins TRBV28 and TRBJ1-2; D ambiguous. Germline CDR1 reads MDHEN; CDR2 reads SYDVKM. This CDR3 is built from 12 residues. Trimming cost V 3 bases and J 5 bases, with 7 bases left between them. The CDR3 is CASSLTEYGYTF. The DNA of the CDR3 is TGTGCCAGCAGTTTGACTGAGTATGGCTACACCTTC.

This clone has only a few counts. The rearrangement links TRBV25-1 to TRBJ2-7; maybe TRBD1 (5 bases). Trimming took off 5 bases at V and 4 bases at J, with 12 bases between the two ends. Germline V lookup: CDR1 MGHDK, CDR2 SYGVNS. The CDR3 covers 13 residues. Written as DNA, the CDR3 is TGTGCCAGCAGTTTCCAGGGCCTGTACGAGCAGTACTTC. Its protein product is CASSFQGLYEQYF.

The J gene is TRBJ1-1, the V gene TRBV18; 10 bases are a match to TRBD1. V shed 5 bases, J shed 5 bases, and the junction held 5 bases outside the gene matches. CDR1 and CDR2 (germline): KGHSH, LQKENI. This CDR3 region has 14 residues. CDR3 in amino acids: CASSGGTGVTEAFF. DNA of the CDR3: TGTGCCAGCTCAGGAGGGACAGGGGTAACTGAAGCTTTCTTT.

This chain connects TRBV5-1 to TRBJ2-7, with 13 bases that match TRBD2. V lost 3 bases and J lost 5; bases outside the gene matches: 2. The CDR3 sequence is 14 residues long. The germline V gene encodes CDR1 SGHRS and CDR2 YFSETQ. This CDR3 reads CASSSGTSGNEQYF. CDR3 DNA sequence: TGCGCCAGCAGCTCCGGGACTAGCGGGAACGAGCAGTACTTC.

The chain employs TRBV6-2 or TRBV6-3 and TRBJ2-3; D gene uncertain. The CDR3 extends over 13 amino acids. Germline CDR1 and CDR2: MNHEY and SVGEGT. The ends were cut back, 6 bases at V and 9 bases at J, with 16 bases in the middle. The CDR3 DNA reads TGTGCCAGCAGCTCCCGAGGCCCCGACACGCAGTATTTT. It yields the protein CASSSRGPDTQYF.

As concerns this clone: One end of the junction varies from germline; a read error may be responsible. The V gene is TRBV27, the J gene TRBJ2-3; no clear D. The CDR3 is 14 amino acids. The germline V gene has CDR1 MNHEY and CDR2 SMNVEV (reference sequence). The CDR3 loop is CASRLAALHNTQYF. For the CDR3, the DNA is TGTGCCAGCCGTTTAGCAGCCCTCCACAATACGCAGTATTTT.

The gene calls are TRBV11-2 and TRBJ2-2, with TRBD2 matching 7 bases. The J segment lost 6 bases and the V segment lost 2 bases, leaving 9 bases of the junction unmatched. Germline V gene sequence: CDR1 SGHAT, CDR2 FQNNGV. This CDR3 comprises 16 residues. The CDR3 here is CASSLLSTSWAGELFF. DNA of the CDR3: TGTGCCAGCAGCTTACTTTCGACTAGCTGGGCCGGGGAGCTGTTTTTT.

V is TRBV30 and J is TRBJ2-7, with 7 bases identical to TRBD1. V lost 3 bases, J lost 3 bases, and 5 bases stayed unmatched. Germline lookup yields CDR1 GTSNPN and CDR2 SVGIG (reference sequence). This CDR3 comprises 13 residues. The CDR3 here is CAWRLRGSYEQYF. The CDR3 nucleotides are TGTGCCTGGAGACTCAGGGGGAGCTACGAGCAGTACTTC.

The chain recombines TRBV30 with TRBJ1-5, with no clear D. CDR3 length: 15 amino acids. Trimming took 3 bases from V and 4 from J, leaving 16 bases between them. Per the germline V gene, CDR1 is GTSNPN and CDR2 is SVGIG (reference sequence). CDR3 sequence reads: CAWRDPRGENQPQHF. In nucleotides, the CDR3 is TGTGCCTGGAGGGACCCCCGGGGTGAAAATCAGCCCCAGCATTTT.

The chain links TRBV6-5 to TRBJ2-1, with 7 bases that match TRBD1. CDR3 length: 14 residues. Germline CDR1 and CDR2: MNHEY and SVGAGI. Trimming at V came to 5 bases and at J to 2 bases, leaving 3 bases not matched to a gene. CDR3 sequence (DNA): TGTGCCAGCAGTATGACAGGGCCCTACAATGAGCAGTTCTTC. This translates into CASSMTGPYNEQFF.

V usage is TRBV4-1 and J usage is TRBJ1-1; perhaps TRBD1 as D (6 bases). CDR3 size: 15 residues. Germline assignment: CDR1 MGHRA and CDR2 YSYEKL. The V end was cut by 0 bases, the J end by 4 bases, with 12 bases between. This CDR3 reads CASSQEGGGGTEAFF. The CDR3, as DNA: TGCGCCAGCAGCCAAGAAGGGGGGGGAGGCACTGAAGCTTTCTTT.

The chain combines TRBV2 with TRBJ1-3; no clear D gene. Trimming removed 6 bases at V and 2 bases at J, with 11 bases between. The germline V gene has CDR1 SNHLY and CDR2 FYNNEI. This CDR3 is 14 amino acids long. This chain's CDR3 is CASREELAGNTIYF. In DNA, the CDR3 is TGTGCCAGCAGGGAGGAATTGGCTGGAAACACCATATATTTT.

This clone was detected only once. The V call is TRBV25-1, the J call TRBJ2-5; D is possibly TRBD1 (5 bases). The CDR3 length is 15 residues. The V gene lost 3 bases and the J gene lost 2 bases, with 13 bases spanning the gap. Germline V gene lookup returns CDR1 MGHDK and CDR2 SYGVNS. CDR3 coding DNA: TGTGCCAGCAGTGACCCCCGACAGTTACAAGAGACCCAGTACTTC. Translation: CASSDPRQLQETQYF.

This clone was seen only once. This rearrangement joins TRBV5-4 to TRBJ1-6; 11 bases are shared with TRBD1. This CDR3 has 16 residues. Germline values: CDR1 SGHNT, CDR2 YYREEE (reference sequence). V was pared by 3 bases and J by 8 bases, with 7 bases of the junction left unmatched. The CDR3 loop reads CASSSRTGGTDSPLHF. The CDR3 DNA reads as TGTGCCAGCAGCTCCCGGACAGGGGGCACTGATTCACCCCTCCACTTT.

V and J are TRBV5-1 and TRBJ2-3; 9 nucleotides line up with TRBD2. Germline V CDR1 and CDR2: SGHRS, YFSETQ. CDR3 size: 15 residues. V was pared by 4 bases and J by 3 bases, with 6 bases of the junction left unmatched. DNA of the CDR3: TGCGCCAGCAGCCCCCTAGCGGGGAAGACAGATACGCAGTATTTT. Residues: CASSPLAGKTDTQYF.

This clone was counted a single time. This sequence joins TRBV6-1 and TRBJ1-2; D gene uncertain. Germline CDR1 reads MNHNS; CDR2 reads SASEGT. Between the trimmed V and J ends, which lost 2 bases and 4 bases, there was a span of 11 bases. The length of the CDR3 is 14 residues. CDR3 protein: CASSELRETYGYTF. The CDR3, as DNA: TGTGCCAGCAGTGAATTACGGGAAACCTATGGCTACACCTTC.

This chain uses TRBV2 with TRBJ1-2, with TRBD1 as a possible D gene (5 bases). This CDR3 is built from 15 residues. The V gene's germline CDR1 is SNHLY and CDR2 FYNNEI. V lost 2 bases to trimming and J lost 0 bases, with 10 bases between them. The CDR3 loop is CASSEQGRTNYGYTF. The CDR3 coding sequence is TGTGCCAGCAGTGAACAGGGCAGAACTAACTATGGCTACACCTTC. The whole variable domain, remainder taken from reference TRBV2 and TRBJ1-2, is EPEVTQTPSHQVTQMGQEVILRCVPISNHLYFYWYRQILGQKVEFLVSFYNNEISEKSEIFDDQFSVERPDGSNFTLKIRSTKLEDSAMYFCASSEQGRTNYGYTFGSGTRLTVV.

This chain connects TRBV7-9 to TRBJ2-1; D is possibly TRBD1 or TRBD2 (6 bases each). The V gene lost 4 bases and the J gene lost 8 bases, with 18 bases spanning the gap. Germline V CDR1 and CDR2: SEHNR, FQNEAQ (reference sequence). The CDR3 extends over 15 amino acids. DNA of the CDR3: TGTGCCAGCAGCTACGGCCAGGGGCGCGGGGATGAGCAGTTCTTC. It yields the protein CASSYGQGRGDEQFF.

J is TRBJ1-2 and V is TRBV4-1, with D unresolved. Trimming took 1 base from V and 2 from J, leaving 11 bases between them. The CDR3 totals 15 residues. Germline V gives CDR1 MGHRA, CDR2 YSYEKL. The CDR3 spells CASSQVGEWNYGYTF. For the CDR3, the DNA is TGCGCCAGCAGCCAAGTCGGGGAGTGGAACTATGGCTACACCTTC.

This chain joins TRBV24-1 and TRBJ1-2; D gene ambiguous. Germline lookup yields CDR1 KGHDR and CDR2 SFDVKD. Deletions cut 1 base from V and 8 bases from J, with 10 bases between. The CDR3 spans 13 residues. CDR3 in DNA: TGTGCCACCAGTGATTTTGAGGGTGTCGGCTACACCTTC. Protein: CATSDFEGVGYTF.

The chain joins TRBV28 to TRBJ2-1; D ambiguous. The V end was cut by 7 bases, the J end by 9 bases, with 13 bases between. Looked up from germline, CDR1 is MDHEN and CDR2 is SYDVKM. The CDR3 is made up of 12 amino acids. The CDR3 loop reads CASTLFDGEQFF. Written as DNA, the CDR3 is TGTGCCAGCACTCTATTCGATGGTGAGCAGTTCTTC.

CDR3 sequence (DNA): TGTGCCACAGGACTAGCGGGAGAGAAAGATACGCAGTATTTT. This translates into CATGLAGEKDTQYF. This chain uses TRBV10-3 with TRBJ2-3; 13 bases map to TRBD2. CDR1 is ENHRY and CDR2 is SYGVKD in the germline V gene. This CDR3 contains 14 residues. With V trimmed by 10 bases and J by 5 bases, 6 bases remained unmatched.

V usage is TRBV4-2 and J usage is TRBJ1-1; no definite D call. Germline V lookup: CDR1 LGHNA, CDR2 YNFKEQ. V was trimmed by 1 base and J by 0 bases, leaving 9 bases between them. This CDR3 is 15 amino acids long. In nucleotides, the CDR3 is TGTGCCAGCAGCCAAGTGAGTGGGATGAACACTGAAGCTTTCTTT. It is translated as CASSQVSGMNTEAFF.

The chain has TRBV5-1 and TRBJ1-2; the match to TRBD1 covers 7 bases. V shed 3 bases, J shed 7 bases, and the junction held 9 bases outside the gene matches. Per germline, CDR1 SGHRS and CDR2 YFSETQ. The CDR3 contains 14 residues. The CDR3 DNA is TGCGCCAGCAGCTGGGGACGGACAGGACCTGGCTACACCTTC. Its translation is CASSWGRTGPGYTF.